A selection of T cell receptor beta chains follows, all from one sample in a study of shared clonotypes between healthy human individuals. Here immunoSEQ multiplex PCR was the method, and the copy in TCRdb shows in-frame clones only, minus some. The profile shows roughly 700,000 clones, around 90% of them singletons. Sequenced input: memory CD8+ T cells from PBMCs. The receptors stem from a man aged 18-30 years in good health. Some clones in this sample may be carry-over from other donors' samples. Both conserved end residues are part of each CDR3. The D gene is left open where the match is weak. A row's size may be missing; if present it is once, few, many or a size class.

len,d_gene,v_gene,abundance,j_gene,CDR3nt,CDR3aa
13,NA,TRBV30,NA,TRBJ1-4,TGTGCCTGGAGTCCCACAACTAATGAAAAACTGTTTTTT,CAWSPTTNEKLFF
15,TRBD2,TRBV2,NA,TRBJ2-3,TGTGCCAGCACCGTAGCGGGAGTAGGCGCAGATACGCAGTATTTT,CASTVAGVGADTQYF
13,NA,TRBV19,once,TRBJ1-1,TGTGCCAGTAGTAACATCAGGGGCACTGAAGCTTTCTTT,CASSNIRGTEAFF
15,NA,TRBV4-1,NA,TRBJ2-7,TGCGCCAGCAGCCAGGACCCCAGGGGATCCTACGAGCAGTACTTC,CASSQDPRGSYEQYF
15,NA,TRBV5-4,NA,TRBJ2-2,TGTGCCAGCAGCTTGGAGGGGGGAATCGCCGGGGAGCTGTTTTTT,CASSLEGGIAGELFF
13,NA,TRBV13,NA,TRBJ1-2,TGTGCCAGCAGCTTTTGGGTAATCGCTGGCTACACCTTC,CASSFWVIAGYTF
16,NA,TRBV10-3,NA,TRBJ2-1,TGTGCCATCAGTGAGTTTCTACCCAGGGGTTACAATGAGCAGTTCTTC,CAISEFLPRGYNEQFF
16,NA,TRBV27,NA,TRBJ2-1,TGTGCCAGCAGTTTTTACACAGGCAACTCCTACAATGAGCAGTTCTTC,CASSFYTGNSYNEQFF
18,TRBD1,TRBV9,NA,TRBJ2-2,TGTGCCAGCAGCGGAATGATTCGGGACAGCGCGAACACCGGGGAGCTGTTTTTT,CASSGMIRDSANTGELFF
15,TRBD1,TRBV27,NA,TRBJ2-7,TGTGCCAGCAGAATCCGGGACAGGAGCTCCTACGAGCAGTACTTC,CASRIRDRSSYEQYF
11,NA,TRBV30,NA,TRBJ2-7,TGTGCCTGGAGTACACAGTACGAGCAGTACTTC,CAWSTQYEQYF